This T cell receptor (beta chain) was recorded in a study of OX40 agonist ivuxolimab in advanced cancers. General study results and limits: The average count of expanded clones was higher among CD8+ T cells than among CD4+. Partial responders treated at 0.1-3.0 mg/kg exhibited clonal expansion among the lowest measured.

Produced via immunoSEQ multiplex PCR; TCRdb's table is partial and in-frame only. The sample lists approximately 66,000 clones; approximately 90% were seen once. To note about this clone: Its antigen is as yet unknown.

CDR1 and CDR2 (germline): MNHNS, SASEGT. Trimming took off 3 bases at V and 6 bases at J, with 9 bases between the two ends. This CDR3 is 12 amino acids long. The origin of this receptor is an adult with an advanced solid tumor such as melanoma, head and neck, liver or kidney cancer. The sample was CD4+ or CD8+ T cells sorted from blood, taken in a trial of the OX40 agonist ivuxolimab. This rearrangement joins TRBV6-1 to TRBJ2-7, with D tentatively TRBD2 (5 bases). The CDR3 bases are TGTGCCAGCAGTGATGAACTAGGCGAGCAGTACTTC. Translated: CASSDELGEQYF.